This TCR beta chain was sequenced for a study of beta chain features in type 1 diabetes. General study points: Reduced insertions and increased deletions marked VDJ junctions in type 1 diabetes patients.

Sequenced material consisted of expressed TCRB transcripts (all of the isolated RNA was reverse transcribed). The table came from immunoSEQ multiplex PCR; TCRdb's copy has only in-frame clones and leaves some out. Of about 150,000 clones listed, about 7.3% are singletons. Notes on this clone: What it binds is not known.

CD4+ cells of the naive, central memory, regulatory and stem cell-like memory types were sorted via CD45RO/CCR7/CD25/CD127/CD95/CD27. The receptor's source is a man between 18 and 29 years old in good health. Material for sequencing was central memory CD4+ T cells from blood.

CDR3 DNA sequence: TGTGCCAGCAGCCAAGGATTAGGGGGGGACATTCAGTACTTC. Translated: CASSQGLGGDIQYF. The V call is TRBV4-2, the J call TRBJ2-4, with D possibly TRBD2 on 7 matching bases. The CDR3 loop spans 14 amino acids. Looked up from germline, CDR1 is LGHNA and CDR2 is YNFKEQ. Trimming cost V 1 base and J 8 bases, with 12 bases left between them.